This is a list of T cell receptor beta chains from one sample in a study of shared clonotypes between healthy human individuals. Here immunoSEQ multiplex PCR was the method, and the copy in TCRdb shows in-frame clones only, minus some. The sample yields over a million clones, around 95% seen once. Sequencing used naive CD4+ T cells sorted from blood. The receptors here all came from a man younger than 40 in good health. CDR3s include the opening cysteine and the closing phenylalanine or tryptophan. D genes are given only for firm matches. Size tells how often a clone was seen (once, few, many) or the class of an expanded clone, and some rows leave it out.

TRBV28	.	TRBJ1-5	.	TGTGCCAGCAGCGCAGCGGGGGGCAATCAGCCCCAGCATTTT	CASSAAGGNQPQHF
TRBV5-1	TRBD1	TRBJ2-2	.	TGCGCCAGCAGCTTGGCGACAGGGGGCGCTTCCGGGGAGCTGTTTTTT	CASSLATGGASGELFF
TRBV2	.	TRBJ1-3	.	TGTGCCAGCAGCGCAGGAGACTCTGGAAACACCATATATTTT	CASSAGDSGNTIYF
TRBV4-1	.	TRBJ1-4	.	TGCGCCAGCAGCCAAGATCCCGGAAGGGGCAGGGACGAAAAACTGTTTTTT	CASSQDPGRGRDEKLFF
TRBV28	TRBD1	TRBJ1-4	.	TGTGCCAGCAGTATTACGGGACAGAGGAATGAAAAACTGTTTTTT	CASSITGQRNEKLFF
TRBV7-9	TRBD1	TRBJ1-2	.	TGTGCCAGCAGCTCAAAACGGGGACAGGCAAAATTTAACTATGGCTACACCTTC	CASSSKRGQAKFNYGYTF
TRBV2	.	TRBJ2-7	.	TGTGCCAGCAGCGGTCGATCCTACGAGCAGTACTTC	CASSGRSYEQYF
TRBV7-9	.	TRBJ2-1	.	TGTGCCACCCATCGGGGCACCTACAATGAGCAGTTCTTC	CATHRGTYNEQFF
TRBV9	TRBD2	TRBJ2-3	.	TGTGCCAGCAGCACAACTAGCGGTATCACAGATACGCAGTATTTT	CASSTTSGITDTQYF
TRBV9	.	TRBJ1-1	.	TGTGCCAGCAGCCCCCGGGCAGGGAACACTGAAGCTTTCTTT	CASSPRAGNTEAFF
TRBV7-9	.	TRBJ1-1	.	TGTGCCAGCAGCTCTCTAGGCAGCCAACCCAACACTGAAGCTTTCTTT	CASSSLGSQPNTEAFF
TRBV7-2	.	TRBJ2-7	.	TGTGCCAGCGCACTGGGCCAAGACTCCTACGAGCAGTACTTC	CASALGQDSYEQYF
TRBV29-1	TRBD2	TRBJ2-3	.	TGCAGCGTTGAGGGCGGGAGGGGGAGCACAGATACGCAGTATTTT	CSVEGGRGSTDTQYF
TRBV28	TRBD1	TRBJ2-5	.	TGTGCCAGCACGACGACAGGGTCCCCTGAGACCCAGTACTTC	CASTTTGSPETQYF
TRBV5-4	.	TRBJ2-1	.	TGTGCCAGCACGAGGTCGGCGGGGCTCCAAACGAACAATGAGCAGTTCTTC	CASTRSAGLQTNNEQFF
TRBV10-3	.	TRBJ2-5	.	TGTGCCATCAGTGAGTTTCGGGAGACCCAGTACTTC	CAISEFRETQYF
TRBV4-3	.	TRBJ2-3	.	TGCGCCAGCAGCCAAGACCCTAGCACAGATACGCAGTATTTT	CASSQDPSTDTQYF
TRBV11-3	TRBD2	TRBJ2-1	.	TGTGCCAGCAGCTTAGTCATGGGACTAGCGGGTGGAAATGAGCAGTTCTTC	CASSLVMGLAGGNEQFF
TRBV11-3	.	TRBJ2-2	.	TGTGCCAGCAGCGCGGGACAGATGAACACCGGGGAGCTGTTTTTT	CASSAGQMNTGELFF
TRBV4-3	.	TRBJ1-5	.	TGCGCCAGCAGCCAAGATGCGGGGAGCAATCAGCCCCAGCATTTT	CASSQDAGSNQPQHF
TRBV11-2	TRBD1	TRBJ2-7	.	TGTGCCAGCAGCTTAGGATTCCCGGGACAGAGCTCCTACGAGCAGTACTTC	CASSLGFPGQSSYEQYF
TRBV29-1	TRBD2	TRBJ2-1	.	TGCAGCGTTGACAGCGGGAGCTACAATGAGCAGTTCTTC	CSVDSGSYNEQFF
TRBV30	.	TRBJ2-5	.	TGTGCCTGGAGTGTAGCGGTGCAAGAGACCCAGTACTTC	CAWSVAVQETQYF
TRBV7-2	.	TRBJ2-2	once	TGTGCCAGCAGCCCCCAACCCAGGGCGGCGAACACCGGGGAGCTGTTTTTT	CASSPQPRAANTGELFF
TRBV15	TRBD2	TRBJ2-7	.	TGTGCCACCAGCAAGGCGGGAGGGATCTACGAGCAGTACTTC	CATSKAGGIYEQYF
TRBV2	.	TRBJ1-1	.	TGTGCCAGAAGAAGCTCAACCTTGAACACTGAAGCTTTCTTT	CARRSSTLNTEAFF
TRBV6-1	TRBD2	TRBJ2-5	.	TGTGCCAGCAGTCCCGGGACCCCGGGAGGGACCCAGTACTTC	CASSPGTPGGTQYF
TRBV6-1	.	TRBJ2-2	.	TGTGCCAGCAGTGCCCTGGTGGGCGGGGAGCTGTTTTTT	CASSALVGGELFF
TRBV18	TRBD2	TRBJ2-5	.	TGTGCCAGCTCACCTCTCCCTAGCGGGGAGACCCAGTACTTC	CASSPLPSGETQYF
TRBV6-5	.	TRBJ1-2	.	TGTGCCAGCTTTGACGGGTTTTCTAACTATGGCTACACCTTC	CASFDGFSNYGYTF
TRBV7-2	.	TRBJ2-2	.	TGTGCCAGCAGCTTAGGATCAAGGGAGAACACCGGGGAGCTGTTTTTT	CASSLGSRENTGELFF
TRBV10-3	TRBD1	TRBJ2-1	.	TGTGCCATCGGAAGCCCTCATGGGACAGGGGGTTTAAAAAGCTCCTACAATGAGCAGTTCTTC	CAIGSPHGTGGLKSSYNEQFF
TRBV9	.	TRBJ2-2	once	TGTGCCAGCAGCGTAAACCCGAACACCGGGGAGCTGTTTTTT	CASSVNPNTGELFF
TRBV2	TRBD1	TRBJ1-5	.	TGTGCCAGCAGACTTGACAGGGGGCCTAGGGAGCCCCAGCATTTT	CASRLDRGPREPQHF
TRBV5-1	TRBD2	TRBJ2-3	once	TGCGCCAGCAGCCACAGGACTAGCGGGTCGACAGATACGCAGTATTTT	CASSHRTSGSTDTQYF
TRBV14	.	TRBJ2-7	.	TGTGCCAGCAGCCAACAGGACAGCTACGAGCAGTACTTC	CASSQQDSYEQYF
TRBV27	.	TRBJ2-1	.	TGTGCCAGCAGTTTTCCTATTTACAATGAGCAGTTCTTC	CASSFPIYNEQFF
TRBV7-3	.	TRBJ2-6	.	TGTGCCAGCAGCTTGGTTTCCGGGTCTGGGGCCAACGTCCTGACTTTC	CASSLVSGSGANVLTF
TRBV18	TRBD1	TRBJ1-1	.	TGTGCCAGCTCACCAACGACAGGGGGGGCCACTGAAGCTTTCTTT	CASSPTTGGATEAFF
TRBV10-1	TRBD2	TRBJ2-1	once	TGCGCCAGCAGTGAAAGCGGGAGGGCCCTCGATGAGCAGTTCTTC	CASSESGRALDEQFF
TRBV7-2	TRBD1	TRBJ2-7	.	TGTGCCAGCAGCTTAGTCCCCGGGACAGCCTACGAGCAGTACTTC	CASSLVPGTAYEQYF